This T cell receptor beta chain was recovered during a study of control samples from healthy donors and cancer patients. Profiled with immunoSEQ multiplex PCR; TCRdb holds only in-frame clones, not every one. The sample carries around 150,000 clones, 70% to 90% recorded once. The sequence came from a man in his thirties or forties in good health. Sequenced material: blood.

CDR3 sequence reads: CASSETPGLPYEQYF. Here the CDR3 DNA reads TGTGCCAGCAGTGAGACACCGGGGCTACCGTACGAGCAGTACTTC. The chain has TRBV6-1 and TRBJ2-7, with D perhaps given as TRBD1 or TRBD2 (5 bases each). CDR3 length: 15 residues. V shed 3 bases and J shed 4 bases, with 16 bases lying between them. Germline values: CDR1 MNHNS, CDR2 SASEGT.